The clone carrying this T cell receptor beta chain turned up a few times. What it binds is unknown. This record comes from a study of cytomegalovirus exposure and HLA in healthy donors. Study-wide context: In a later analysis, the approximately 110 validation repertoires were reported to have used the same platform as the 650 to 800 first-cohort repertoires. Regarding the study as a whole: The study listed around 150 cytomegalovirus-associated TCR beta chains. Most observed TCR sequences were rare, whereas some public TCRs were detected in many donors. Published work reported that the classifier diagnosed cytomegalovirus status with high specificity and sensitivity.

Using immunoSEQ multiplex PCR, the repertoire was profiled, and TCRdb retains in-frame clones only, with some absent. The sample holds roughly 150,000 clones, nearly 90% seen once. The CDR3 runs to 15 residues. Germline V CDR1 and CDR2: SGHNT, YYREEE (reference sequence). V shed 7 bases and J 4 bases; nucleotides not matched to a gene: 12. This chain joins TRBV5-4 and TRBJ2-7; the match to TRBD2 covers 9 bases. Sequenced sample: PBMCs. The sequence came from a man aged 18-30 years in good health and CMV-seropositive. This chain's CDR3 is CASSQRLAGPYEQYF. The CDR3 DNA reads as TGTGCCAGCTCCCAACGGCTAGCGGGGCCTTACGAGCAGTACTTC.